These 23 T cell receptor beta chains came from one sample sequenced in a study of blood T cells in healthy people across ages. PCR was performed a second time for about 6 to 12 cycles using a sample-barcoded 5' primer and a J-beta primer mix. TCRdb itself ran the 5' RACE reads through MiXCR, one entry per CDR3 protein. The table has 2 million or so distinct CDR3 sequences, 49% seen once; the top ten hold about 2.1%. The sequenced sample was blood. The receptors derive from a woman in her thirties or forties in good health.

The chain carries TRBV15 and TRBJ1-2; 9 positions agree with TRBD1. The CDR3 is 14 amino acids. Losses at the gene ends were 0 bases for V and 7 bases for J; bases not matched to a gene: 3. Germline-derived CDR1 and CDR2 are LNHNV and YYDKDF (reference sequence). The CDR3 sequence is CATSRDGTGFGYTF. The CDR3 DNA reads as TGTGCCACCAGCAGAGATGGGACAGGGTTTGGCTACACCTTC.

The chain recombines TRBV20-1 with TRBJ2-3; 11 bases fit TRBD2. V lost 2 bases and J lost 4; bases outside the gene matches: 5. Germline assignment: CDR1 DFQATT and CDR2 SNEGSKA (reference sequence). This CDR3 comprises 15 residues. CDR3: CSARLAGGRPDTQYF. Here the CDR3 DNA reads TGCAGTGCTAGACTAGCGGGGGGCCGTCCAGATACGCAGTATTTT.

The gene calls are TRBV20-1 and TRBJ2-4; no clear D. CDR3 length: 14 amino acids. The germline V gene has CDR1 DFQATT and CDR2 SNEGSKA (reference sequence). The V end lost 6 bases, the J end lost 0 bases, and 12 bases lay between the germline ends. CDR3 DNA sequence: TGCAGTGCGCCGGCTGTGCTAGCCAAAAACATTCAGTACTTC. The encoded protein is CSAPAVLAKNIQYF.

J is TRBJ2-7 and V is TRBV6-1; 7 bases line up with TRBD1. V dropped 3 bases and J dropped 5; count of bases not matched to a gene: 10. This CDR3 is 15 amino acids long. Germline CDR1 MNHNS, CDR2 SASEGT. The CDR3 sequence is CASSDFQDRSHEQYF. As DNA, the CDR3 is TGTGCCAGCAGTGACTTCCAGGACAGGTCCCACGAGCAGTACTTC.

The chain employs TRBV7-2 and TRBJ2-1; TRBD1 matches at 7 bases. J was trimmed by 9 bases and V by 0 bases; bases with no gene match: 8. Germline CDR1 is SGHTA and CDR2 is FQGNSA. CDR3 length: 15 amino acids. In DNA, the CDR3 is TGTGCCAGCAGCTTAGCCCGGACAGGTTTGGGTGAGCAGTTCTTC. It yields the protein CASSLARTGLGEQFF.

CDR3 sequence reads: CASSRDRQSYEQYF. CDR3 nucleotides: TGTGCCAGCAGCCGAGACAGACAAAGCTACGAGCAGTACTTC. This rearrangement joins TRBV6-2 or TRBV6-3 to TRBJ2-5; a possible D gene is TRBD1 (5 bases). The J call may be mistaken, given a closer DNA end match to TRBJ2-7. Germline assignment: CDR1 MNHEY and CDR2 SVGEGT. This CDR3 comprises 14 residues.

This clonotype was detected a few times. V is TRBV7-2 and J is TRBJ2-3; 7 positions agree with TRBD2. CDR3 length equals 15 residues. In germline, CDR1 is SGHTA, CDR2 FQGNSA. Losses at the gene ends were 1 base for V and 2 bases for J; bases not matched to a gene: 3. The chain's CDR3 is CASSLGRGTTDTQYF. In DNA, the CDR3 is TGTGCCAGCAGCTTAGGGCGGGGGACCACAGATACGCAGTATTTT.

This clonotype was counted a single time. V is TRBV10-3 and J is TRBJ2-1, with D tentatively TRBD1 (7 bases). V was pared by 6 bases and J by 5 bases, with 17 bases between. This CDR3 has 15 residues. In germline, CDR1 is ENHRY, CDR2 SYGVKD. Here the CDR3 DNA reads TGTGCCATCAGGGACACGGACAGGAGGGACAATGAGCAGTTCTTC. It specifies CAIRDTDRRDNEQFF.

The J gene is TRBJ1-1, the V gene TRBV25-1, with no clear D. V lost 5 bases and J lost 1, with 8 bases in between. The CDR3 has 13 residues. In germline, CDR1 is MGHDK, CDR2 SYGVNS. The CDR3 DNA reads as TGTGCCAGCAGTAAGGGCCAGAACACTGAAGCTTTCTTT. Residues: CASSKGQNTEAFF.

This clonotype was recorded once. The gene calls are TRBV7-2 and TRBJ2-3, with D uncertain. Germline lookup yields CDR1 SGHTA and CDR2 FQGNSA. Trimming removed 4 bases from V and 5 bases from J, with 10 bases in between. This CDR3 region has 13 residues. The CDR3 region is CASSSQQKDTQYF. In nucleotides, the CDR3 is TGTGCCAGCAGCTCACAGCAGAAAGATACGCAGTATTTT.

This clonotype has more than one count but fewer than ten. V is TRBV20-1 and J is TRBJ2-5, with a weak D call TRBD2 (5 bases). V lost 2 bases and J 0 bases, leaving 7 bases between the germline ends. Germline lookup yields CDR1 DFQATT and CDR2 SNEGSKA (reference sequence). The CDR3 contains 13 residues. CDR3 sequence (DNA): TGCAGTGCTAGAAAGACTAACCAAGAGACCCAGTACTTC. This gives the protein CSARKTNQETQYF.

The chain links TRBV5-6 to TRBJ2-4, with D unclear. The CDR3 extends over 16 amino acids. V was shortened by 3 bases and J by 4 bases, with 17 bases between the two germline ends. CDR1 is SGHDT and CDR2 is YYEEEE in the germline V gene. The CDR3 here is CASSWARTELKNIQYF. The CDR3 DNA follows: TGTGCCAGCAGCTGGGCCCGGACGGAACTTAAAAACATTCAGTACTTC.

The V and J genes are TRBV6-5 and TRBJ2-1; 10 bases align to TRBD2. The CDR3 covers 14 residues. Looked up from germline, CDR1 is MNHEY and CDR2 is SVGAGI. The junction had 7 bases not matched to a gene; V was cut back by 5 bases and J by 9 bases. Here the CDR3 DNA reads TGTGCCAGCAGTGAGGGACTAGCGAGCGGTGAGCAGTTCTTC. It translates to CASSEGLASGEQFF.

For this clonotype: A read error may produce the germline difference seen at one junction end. This chain joins TRBV7-7 and TRBJ2-5, with unresolved D. The CDR3 has 15 residues. CDR1 and CDR2 from the germline V gene are SSHAT and FNYEAQ (reference sequence). The DNA for the CDR3 is TGTGCTAGCAGCTTCGGAGAGAACCCCCAAGAGACCCAGTACTTC. This sequence encodes CASSFGENPQETQYF. Combining the CDR3 with reference TRBV7-7 and TRBJ2-5 gives the whole variable domain GAGVSQSPRYKVTKRGQDVTLRCDPISSHATLYWYQQALGQGPEFLTYFNYEAQPDKSGLPSDRFSAERPEGSISTLTIQRTEQRDSAMYRCASSFGENPQETQYFGPGTRLLVL.

CDR3 coding DNA: TGTGCCAGCAGTTCAGTAGCGGGGGGGCATGAGCAGTTCTTC. Encoded protein: CASSSVAGGHEQFF. The genes are TRBV27 and TRBJ2-1; 11 nucleotides agree with TRBD2. The CDR3 extends over 14 amino acids. The germline CDR1 and CDR2 sequences are MNHEY and SMNVEV (reference sequence). The V gene end was trimmed by 4 bases and the J gene end by 8 bases; junction bases not matched to a gene: 4.

The DNA for the CDR3 is TGTGCCAGCAGCCTCAACCGGGACTACGACAATGAGCAGTTCTTC. Its translation is CASSLNRDYDNEQFF. The V gene is TRBV2, the J gene TRBJ2-1, with 7 positions matching TRBD2. The CDR3 sequence is 15 residues long. In germline, CDR1 is SNHLY, CDR2 FYNNEI. After removal of 6 bases from V and 5 bases from J, the junction contained 10 bases not matched to a gene.

In DNA, the CDR3 is TGTGCCAGCAGTGATGCGACAACCGGGGGTACGCAGTATTTT. Translated: CASSDATTGGTQYF. The chain joins TRBV6-2 or TRBV6-3 to TRBJ2-3; possibly TRBD2 for D (6 bases). The length of the CDR3 is 14 residues. The V end lost 5 bases, the J end lost 8 bases, and 17 bases lay between the germline ends. The germline V gene encodes CDR1 MNHEY and CDR2 SVGEGT.

The V and J genes are TRBV4-2 and TRBJ2-5, with 14 bases that match TRBD2. In germline, CDR1 is LGHNA, CDR2 YNFKEQ. V was pared by 4 bases and J by 4 bases, with 2 bases of the junction left unmatched. The CDR3 loop spans 15 amino acids. CDR3: CASSRLAGGLETQYF. CDR3 DNA: TGTGCCAGCAGCCGACTAGCGGGGGGGCTAGAGACCCAGTACTTC.

This clonotype was recorded a few times. The gene calls are TRBV7-2 and TRBJ2-3, with TRBD2 matching over 14 bases. Per the germline V gene, CDR1 is SGHTA and CDR2 is FQGNSA. V lost 4 bases and J lost 3; bases outside the gene matches: 6. The CDR3 runs to 17 residues. As DNA, the CDR3 is TGTGCCAGCAGCTCGACTAGCGGGGGGGCCGATACAGATACGCAGTATTTT. Its translation: CASSSTSGGADTDTQYF.

The J gene is TRBJ1-6, the V gene TRBV10-1, with TRBD1 matching over 12 bases. The CDR3 covers 15 residues. Germline CDR1 and CDR2: WNHNN and SYGVQD (reference sequence). The junction had 5 bases not matched to a gene; V was cut back by 6 bases and J by 8 bases. CDR3 residues: CASSRDRGLYSPLHF. The CDR3 DNA follows: TGCGCCAGCAGCCGGGACAGGGGGCTCTATTCACCCCTCCACTTT.

The chain links TRBV27 to TRBJ2-1; no clear D gene. This CDR3 contains 15 residues. Trimming shortened V by 0 bases and J by 1 base, and 7 bases separated the two germline ends. The germline CDR1 and CDR2 sequences are MNHEY and SMNVEV (reference sequence). CDR3: CASSLSTASYNEQFF. In nucleotides, the CDR3 is TGTGCCAGCAGTTTATCTACGGCGTCCTACAATGAGCAGTTCTTC.

A remark on this clonotype: At one end the junction does not follow the germline gene, possibly because of a read error. CDR3: CTSSLTPLAGVNTDTQYF. CDR3 nucleotide sequence: TGTACCAGCAGTCTCACCCCACTAGCGGGGGTTAACACAGATACGCAGTATTTT. The V gene is TRBV27, the J gene TRBJ2-3; TRBD2 matches 11 bases. Germline V gene data show CDR1 as MNHEY and CDR2 as SMNVEV (reference sequence). The CDR3 is made up of 18 amino acids.

On this clonotype: No conserved phenylalanine or tryptophan is present at the end of the CDR3, so a read error is the likely explanation. The rearrangement joins TRBV6-2 or TRBV6-3 to TRBJ2-1, with a tentative D call TRBD2 (6 bases). Trimming left V 7 bases short and J 3 bases short, with 13 bases between. Germline CDR1 MNHEY, CDR2 SVGEGT. This CDR3 spans 14 amino acids. The chain's CDR3 is CASNSGGHYNEQFI. The CDR3, as DNA: TGTGCCAGCAATTCCGGGGGTCACTACAATGAGCAGTTCATC.